A selection of T cell receptor beta chains follows, all from one sample in a study of blood T cell repertoires in COVID-19. TCRdb's table, derived via immunoSEQ multiplex PCR, lists solely in-frame clones and lacks some. The repertoire holds 300,000 to 350,000 clones, with 80% to 90% as singletons. Sequencing was performed on peripheral blood. The receptors here all came from a man younger than 45 with active or convalescent COVID-19. Both conserved end residues are part of each CDR3. A D gene is named only where the DNA matches it firmly. Size is stated for part of the rows, as once, few or many counts, or as a class when the clone is expanded.

- | few | TRBJ1-2 | TRBV27 | CASSLGSFDGYTF | TGTGCCAGCAGTTTAGGGAGCTTCGATGGCTACACCTTC
TRBD1 | once | TRBJ2-1 | TRBV28 | CASSPPPAGGNEQFF | TGTGCCAGCAGTCCCCCCCCGGCAGGGGGCAATGAGCAGTTCTTC
TRBD1 | once | TRBJ1-2 | TRBV7-2 | CASSNIRDRGLYGYTF | TGTGCCAGCAGTAATATCCGGGACAGGGGACTCTATGGCTACACCTTC
TRBD1 | many | TRBJ1-1 | TRBV29-1 | CSADPRGLGSGTEAFF | TGCAGCGCAGACCCCAGGGGGCTGGGGTCGGGCACTGAAGCTTTCTTT
TRBD1 | - | TRBJ2-1 | TRBV15 | CATSRGVGTGGNEQFF | TGTGCCACCAGCAGAGGAGTTGGGACAGGGGGGAATGAGCAGTTCTTC
TRBD1 | - | TRBJ2-2 | TRBV2 | CASRADRAATGELFF | TGTGCCAGCAGGGCGGACAGGGCGGCTACCGGGGAGCTGTTTTTT
- | - | TRBJ2-3 | TRBV7-2 | CASSLGGLRTAQGTQYF | TGTGCCAGCAGCTTAGGGGGCTTACGGACCGCGCAGGGCACGCAGTATTTT
TRBD2 | - | TRBJ2-7 | TRBV28 | CASRAGVSPYEQYF | TGTGCCAGTAGGGCGGGAGTAAGCCCCTACGAGCAGTACTTC
TRBD2 | once | TRBJ2-1 | TRBV7-2 | CASSLTFRGGAYNEQFF | TGTGCCAGCAGCTTAACCTTCCGGGGGGGCGCCTACAATGAGCAGTTCTTC
- | - | TRBJ1-1 | TRBV19 | CASRPGNTEAFF | TGTGCCAGTCGCCCAGGGAACACTGAAGCTTTCTTT
- | few | TRBJ2-7 | TRBV4-3 | CASSQGPRGHYEQYF | TGCGCCAGCAGCCAAGGGCCGAGGGGACACTACGAGCAGTACTTC
TRBD2 | few | TRBJ2-1 | TRBV29-1 | CSVSGTSGRADHNEQFF | TGCAGCGTTTCCGGGACTAGCGGGAGGGCCGATCACAATGAGCAGTTCTTC
TRBD1 | - | TRBJ1-1 | TRBV7-2 | CASSNPGQGWMTEAFF | TGTGCCAGCAGTAACCCGGGACAGGGGTGGATGACTGAAGCTTTCTTT
TRBD1 | - | TRBJ1-2 | TRBV24-1 | CATSQGVLGGYTF | TGTGCCACCAGCCAGGGGGTTCTAGGTGGCTACACCTTC
TRBD1 | few | TRBJ1-5 | TRBV3-1/TRBV3-2 | CASSHGQGKAQPQHF | TGTGCCAGCAGCCACGGACAGGGTAAGGCTCAGCCCCAGCATTTT
- | - | TRBJ2-1 | TRBV5-5 | CASTGNSYNEQFF | TGTGCCAGCACAGGAAATTCCTACAATGAGCAGTTCTTC
- | - | TRBJ2-2 | TRBV15 | CATSNSPGGLNTGELFF | TGTGCCACCAGCAACTCCCCGGGCGGGCTGAATACCGGGGAGCTGTTTTTT
- | - | TRBJ2-1 | TRBV6-4 | CASSETTPGESNEQFF | TGTGCCAGCAGTGAGACTACCCCGGGAGAATCCAATGAGCAGTTCTTC
TRBD2 | - | TRBJ2-3 | TRBV11-2 | CASSQPRLAGGSTDTQYF | TGTGCCAGCAGCCAACCAAGACTAGCGGGAGGGAGCACAGATACGCAGTATTTT
- | - | TRBJ1-2 | TRBV7-9 | CASSWEGIYGYTF | TGTGCCAGCAGCTGGGAGGGAATCTATGGCTACACCTTC
- | many | TRBJ1-2 | TRBV27 | CASSRLAWEGGYTF | TGTGCCAGCAGCCGCCTAGCGTGGGAAGGTGGCTACACCTTC
- | - | TRBJ2-5 | TRBV27 | CASSSGRRVETQYF | TGTGCCAGCAGTTCAGGGAGGAGGGTAGAGACCCAGTACTTC
TRBD2 | - | TRBJ2-5 | TRBV7-2 | CASSLITGGAGETQYF | TGTGCCAGCAGCTTAATTACCGGGGGGGCCGGAGAGACCCAGTACTTC
TRBD2 | - | TRBJ2-7 | TRBV29-1 | CSVGTSYSYEQYF | TGCAGCGTTGGGACTAGCTACTCCTACGAGCAGTACTTC
- | - | TRBJ1-5 | TRBV4-1 | CASSQEGGVGQPQHF | TGCGCCAGCAGCCAAGAAGGAGGGGTGGGTCAGCCCCAGCATTTT
TRBD1 | - | TRBJ2-7 | TRBV11-3 | CASSLGQGATYEQYF | TGTGCCAGCAGTTTAGGGCAGGGGGCCACCTACGAGCAGTACTTC
- | - | TRBJ2-1 | TRBV30 | CAWSGPQDFYNEQFF | TGTGCCTGGAGTGGCCCCCAAGACTTCTACAATGAGCAGTTCTTC
- | - | TRBJ2-1 | TRBV6-5 | CATSEALGYNEQFF | TGTGCCACCTCGGAGGCGCTAGGCTACAATGAGCAGTTCTTC
TRBD2 | - | TRBJ2-1 | TRBV11-3 | CASSLDGQGGDEQFF | TGTGCCAGCAGCTTAGATGGGCAGGGAGGGGATGAGCAGTTCTTC
- | - | TRBJ1-2 | TRBV11-3 | CASSFRDYGYTF | TGTGCCAGCAGCTTCAGGGACTATGGCTACACCTTC
TRBD2 | - | TRBJ2-2 | TRBV5-6 | CATRNSGRAGAGELFF | TGTGCCACCCGAAATAGCGGGAGGGCCGGAGCGGGGGAGCTGTTTTTT
TRBD1 | - | TRBJ1-5 | TRBV19 | CASSSDRGSNQPQHF | TGTGCCAGTAGTTCCGACAGGGGTAGCAATCAGCCCCAGCATTTT
- | - | TRBJ2-2 | TRBV21-1 | CASSKDHKGELFF | TGTGCCAGCAGCAAAGACCACAAGGGGGAGCTGTTTTTT
TRBD1 | few | TRBJ1-2 | TRBV5-8 | CASRREGDRVFYGYTF | TGTGCCAGCAGACGGGAGGGGGACAGAGTATTCTATGGCTACACCTTC
TRBD2 | - | TRBJ2-1 | TRBV7-2 | CASTAQRGNEQFF | TGTGCCAGCACTGCCCAGCGGGGCAATGAGCAGTTCTTC
- | - | TRBJ1-5 | TRBV6-2/TRBV6-3 | CASSKWDTSNQPQHF | TGTGCCAGCAGTAAATGGGACACCAGCAATCAGCCCCAGCATTTT
TRBD1 | - | TRBJ1-2 | TRBV19 | CASSLQGPDGYTF | TGTGCCAGTAGTCTACAGGGGCCCGATGGCTACACCTTC
- | - | TRBJ2-1 | TRBV7-3 | CASSSGINEQFF | TGTGCCAGCAGCTCGGGGATCAATGAGCAGTTCTTC
TRBD1 | - | TRBJ1-3 | TRBV9 | CASSVRQGFGNTIYF | TGTGCCAGCAGCGTAAGACAGGGGTTCGGAAACACCATATATTTT
- | - | TRBJ2-7 | TRBV27 | CASSFSYGPYEQYF | TGTGCCAGCAGTTTCTCATATGGCCCCTACGAGCAGTACTTC
TRBD1 | - | TRBJ1-1 | TRBV12-5 | CASGLVPGQTEAFF | TGTGCTAGTGGTTTGGTCCCGGGACAGACTGAAGCTTTCTTT
TRBD2 | - | TRBJ2-3 | TRBV5-4 | CASSLGGRGDTQYF | TGTGCCAGCAGCTTGGGAGGGAGGGGAGATACGCAGTATTTT
- | - | TRBJ2-6 | TRBV11-3 | CASSLARSASGANVLTF | TGTGCCAGCAGCTTAGCCCGCAGTGCTTCTGGGGCCAACGTCCTGACTTTC
TRBD1 | - | TRBJ2-7 | TRBV6-5 | CASSYTSGTVPYEQYF | TGTGCCAGCAGTTACACTTCTGGGACAGTCCCCTACGAGCAGTACTTC
TRBD2 | - | TRBJ2-3 | TRBV19 | CASSTRLAGEADTQYF | TGTGCCAGTAGTACCAGACTAGCGGGAGAAGCAGATACGCAGTATTTT